This T cell receptor beta chain derives from a study of blood T cell repertoires in COVID-19. Whole-study context: Spain, Italy and the United States supplied samples that represented acute and convalescent COVID-19. The analysed material was cDNA or gDNA that came from T cells, B-cell-depleted T cells, or PBMCs.

Between the trimmed V and J ends, which lost 4 bases and 4 bases, there was a span of 18 bases. The CDR3 covers 17 residues. From germline, CDR1 is SGHRS and CDR2 YFSETQ. Original methodology: Nucleated cell counts were estimated from reference gene primer amplification. Assay: immunoSEQ multiplex PCR; the TCRdb copy retains only in-frame clones and omits some. The V and J calls and clone size were taken over from that table, and D and trimming were inferred from the DNA. The sample holds approximately 150,000 clones, almost 90% seen once. The gene calls are TRBV5-1 and TRBJ2-6; D may be TRBD1 (6 bases). The sequenced sample consisted of peripheral blood. This sequence originates from a woman in her fifties or sixties with acute or convalescent COVID-19. The DNA for the CDR3 is TGCGCCAGCAGCCCCCAAATACCAGGGACAGGGGCCAACGTCCTGACTTTC. Its protein is CASSPQIPGTGANVLTF.